There are many counts of the clone carrying this TCR beta chain. Its antigen is undetermined. Library preparation tagged each individual cDNA molecule with a unique molecular identifier. TCRdb reprocessed the 5' RACE reads via MiXCR and lists one record per CDR3 protein. In the table there are some 78,000 distinct CDR3 sequences, approximately 7.7% of which are singletons. The sample belongs to a study of human T cells and chemical hapten exposure. Background on the study: Minor pooled library volume differences mainly drove per-sample TCR yield variation.

Germline V lookup: CDR1 SGHTA, CDR2 FQGNSA. V was clipped by 5 bases and J by 4 bases, with 20 bases between them. The CDR3 is 16 residues long. Study-wide findings and caveats: Sensitization with DPC brought no change to TCRs above 1 in 1000 in frequency.

Unfractionated whole blood was the source of the extracted total RNA. V gene TRBV7-2 combines with J gene TRBJ1-1; a possible D gene is TRBD1 (6 bases). The TCR was taken from a male donor in good health. CDR3 sequence reads: CASSPGHRVRGTEAFF. In DNA, the CDR3 is TGTGCCAGCAGCCCCGGGCACAGGGTAAGGGGCACTGAAGCTTTCTTT. The variable domain in full, completed from reference TRBV7-2 and TRBJ1-1, reads GAGVSQSPSNKVTEKGKDVELRCDPISGHTALYWYRQSLGQGLEFLIYFQGNSAPDKSGLPSDRFSAERTGGSVSTLTIQRTQQEDSAVYLCASSPGHRVRGTEAFFGQGTRLTVV.